This TCR beta chain was recorded in a study of T cells in Graves' hyperthyroidism and ophthalmopathy. V was pared by 3 bases and J by 12 bases, with 20 bases between. CDR3 length: 14 amino acids. There were TCR beta CDR3 regions amplified from RNA transcripts. First-round RT-PCR with HTBI primers amplified the TCR CDR3 region. From the multiplex PCR reads, TCRdb called clonotypes with MiXCR, one entry per CDR3 protein. Of around 350,000 distinct CDR3 sequences listed, about 15% were seen once; the top ten hold around 20%. The chain uses TRBV12-3 or TRBV12-4 and TRBJ1-2; tentatively, D is TRBD1 (5 bases). Sequenced: blood. This TCR was sampled from a woman in her 30s with Graves' ophthalmopathy. The CDR3 loop reads CASSLRGDLGRNTF. The CDR3 DNA reads TGTGCCAGCAGTTTGAGGGGAGATTTGGGTAGGAACACCTTC.